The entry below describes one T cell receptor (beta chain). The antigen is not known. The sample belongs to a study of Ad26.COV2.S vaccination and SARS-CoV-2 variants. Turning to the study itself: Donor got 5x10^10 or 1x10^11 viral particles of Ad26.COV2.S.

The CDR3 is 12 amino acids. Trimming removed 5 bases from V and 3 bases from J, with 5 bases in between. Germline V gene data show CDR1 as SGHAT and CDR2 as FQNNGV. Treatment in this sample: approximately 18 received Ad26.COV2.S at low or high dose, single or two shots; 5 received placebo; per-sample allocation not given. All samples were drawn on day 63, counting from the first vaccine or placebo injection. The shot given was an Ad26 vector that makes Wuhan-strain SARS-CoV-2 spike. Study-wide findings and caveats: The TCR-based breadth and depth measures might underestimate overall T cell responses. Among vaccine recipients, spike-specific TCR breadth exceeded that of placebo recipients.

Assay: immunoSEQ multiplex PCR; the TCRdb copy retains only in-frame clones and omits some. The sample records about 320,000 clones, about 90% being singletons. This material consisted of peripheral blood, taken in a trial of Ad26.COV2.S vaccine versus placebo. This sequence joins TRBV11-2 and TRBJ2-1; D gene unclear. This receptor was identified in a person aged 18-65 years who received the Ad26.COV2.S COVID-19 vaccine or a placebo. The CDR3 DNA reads TGTGCCAGCAGCCGGGTCTACAATGAGCAGTTCTTC. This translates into CASSRVYNEQFF.